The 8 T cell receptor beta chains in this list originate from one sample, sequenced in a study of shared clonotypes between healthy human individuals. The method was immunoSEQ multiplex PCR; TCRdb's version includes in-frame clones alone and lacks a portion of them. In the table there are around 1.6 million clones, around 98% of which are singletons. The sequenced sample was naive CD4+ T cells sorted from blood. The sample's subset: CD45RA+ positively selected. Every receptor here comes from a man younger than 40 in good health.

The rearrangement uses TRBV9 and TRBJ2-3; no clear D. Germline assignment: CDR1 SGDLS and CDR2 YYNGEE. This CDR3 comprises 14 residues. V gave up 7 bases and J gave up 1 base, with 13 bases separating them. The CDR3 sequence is CASQAKVGTDTQYF. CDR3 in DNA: TGTGCCAGCCAGGCGAAAGTCGGCACAGATACGCAGTATTTT. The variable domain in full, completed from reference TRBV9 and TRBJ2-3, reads DSGVTQTPKHLITATGQRVTLRCSPRSGDLSVYWYQQSLDQGLQFLIQYYNGEERAKGNILERFSAQQFPDLHSELNLSSLELGDSALYFCASQAKVGTDTQYFGPGTRLTVL.

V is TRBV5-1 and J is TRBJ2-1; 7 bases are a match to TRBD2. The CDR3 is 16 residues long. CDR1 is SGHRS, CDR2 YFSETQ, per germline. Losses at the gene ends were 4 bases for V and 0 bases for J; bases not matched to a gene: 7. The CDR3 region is CASSVDGRGSYNEQFF. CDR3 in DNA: TGCGCCAGCAGCGTGGATGGGAGGGGCTCCTACAATGAGCAGTTCTTC.

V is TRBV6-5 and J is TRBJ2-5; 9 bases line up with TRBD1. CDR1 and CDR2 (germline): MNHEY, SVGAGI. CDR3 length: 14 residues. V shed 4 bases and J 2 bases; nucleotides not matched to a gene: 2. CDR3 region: CASSWGTGQETQYF. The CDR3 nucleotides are TGTGCCAGCAGTTGGGGGACAGGGCAAGAGACCCAGTACTTC.

CDR3 bases: TGCAGCGTTAGGGGAAACGACAGACCTTCCTACGAGCAGTACTTC. It encodes CSVRGNDRPSYEQYF. The V call is TRBV29-1, the J call TRBJ2-7; tentative D call: TRBD1 (5 bases). The CDR3 contains 15 residues. Per germline, CDR1 SQVTM and CDR2 ANQGSEA. V lost 5 bases to trimming and J lost 1 base, with 18 bases between them.

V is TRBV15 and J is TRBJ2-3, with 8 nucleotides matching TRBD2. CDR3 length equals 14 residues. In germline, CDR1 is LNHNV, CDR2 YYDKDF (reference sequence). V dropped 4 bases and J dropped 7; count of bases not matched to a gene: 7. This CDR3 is CATSKAGAVNTQYF. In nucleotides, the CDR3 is TGTGCCACCAGCAAAGCGGGAGCCGTGAATACGCAGTATTTT.

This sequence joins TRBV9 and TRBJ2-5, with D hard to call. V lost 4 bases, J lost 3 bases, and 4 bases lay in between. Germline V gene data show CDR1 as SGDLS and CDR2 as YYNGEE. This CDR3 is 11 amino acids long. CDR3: CASSSEETQYF. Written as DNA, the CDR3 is TGTGCCAGCAGCTCCGAAGAGACCCAGTACTTC.

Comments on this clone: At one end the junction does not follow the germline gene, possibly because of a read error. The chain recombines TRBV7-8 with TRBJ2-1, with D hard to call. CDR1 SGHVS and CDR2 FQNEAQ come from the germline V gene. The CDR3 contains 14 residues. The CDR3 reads CVSALRLLTDEQFF. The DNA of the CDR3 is TGTGTCAGCGCATTAAGACTCCTTACTGATGAGCAGTTCTTC.

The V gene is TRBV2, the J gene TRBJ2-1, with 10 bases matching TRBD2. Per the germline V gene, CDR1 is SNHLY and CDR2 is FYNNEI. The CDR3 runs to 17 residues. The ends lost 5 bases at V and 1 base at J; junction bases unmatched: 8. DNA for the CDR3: TGTGCCAGCAGTCCCGGACTAGCGGCTATATCCTACAATGAGCAGTTCTTC. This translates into CASSPGLAAISYNEQFF.